The 21 T cell receptor beta chains presented below share a single source sample, sequenced in a study of human T cells and chemical hapten exposure. TCRdb reanalysed the RACE reads using MiXCR and keeps one entry per CDR3 protein. The sample includes 130,000 or so distinct CDR3 sequences, about 9% seen only once; the top ten take roughly 1.6%. Time point meaning: healthy volunteer bleed at 2 weeks. Unfractionated whole blood served as the source for total RNA extraction. Sequencing input: whole blood. Receptor source: a male donor in good health. Some clones in this sample may be carry-over from other donors' samples.

This clonotype was seen many times. The CDR3 sequence is CASSEDWTRSGELFF. The CDR3 coding sequence is TGCGCCAGCAGTGAGGATTGGACTAGAAGCGGGGAGCTGTTTTTT. The chain recombines TRBV10-2 with TRBJ2-2; 7 positions match TRBD2. CDR1 and CDR2 from the germline V gene are WSHSY and SAAADI. CDR3 length: 15 residues. Losses at the gene ends were 2 bases for V and 7 bases for J; bases not matched to a gene: 7.

This clonotype showed up many times. This chain uses TRBV6-1 with TRBJ1-2; the D is unclear. This CDR3 contains 13 residues. V lost 5 bases and J 5 bases, leaving 12 bases between the germline ends. Germline CDR1 MNHNS, CDR2 SASEGT. Here the CDR3 DNA reads TGTGCCAGCAGTAGGGTGATTCTATATGGCTACACCTTC. It yields the protein CASSRVILYGYTF.

The sample holds a few counts of this clonotype. This sequence joins TRBV19 and TRBJ1-1; D may be TRBD1 (6 bases). The germline CDR1 and CDR2 sequences are LNHDA and SQIVND (reference sequence). The length of the CDR3 is 15 residues. Trimming removed 4 bases at V and 1 base at J, with 13 bases between. The CDR3 sequence is CASSRETGWNTEAFF. For the CDR3, the DNA is TGTGCCAGTAGTAGGGAGACAGGTTGGAACACTGAAGCTTTCTTT.

This clonotype was seen a few times. This chain joins TRBV18 and TRBJ1-5, with D tentatively TRBD1 (6 bases). Germline CDR1 KGHSH, CDR2 LQKENI. The CDR3 covers 19 residues. Trimming removed 1 base at V and 0 bases at J, with 19 bases between. CDR3 sequence (DNA): TGTGCCAGCTCACCACACAGGGAGCCAGCCTCTTATAGCAATCAGCCCCAGCATTTT. Protein sequence: CASSPHREPASYSNQPQHF.

This clonotype was observed a handful of times. V is TRBV15 and J is TRBJ1-5, with D tentatively TRBD1 (5 bases). V lost 6 bases, J lost 6 bases, and 24 bases lay in between. Per the germline V gene, CDR1 is LNHNV and CDR2 is YYDKDF (reference sequence). The CDR3 length is 17 residues. DNA of the CDR3: TGTGCCACCAGTGGCGGCCAGGGCCTAGGTCGGGGTCAGCCCCAGCATTTT. This codes for CATSGGQGLGRGQPQHF.

At least ten counts were recorded for this clonotype. The gene calls are TRBV29-1 and TRBJ1-1; D remains ambiguous. The germline V and J ends were trimmed by 6 bases and 1 base, with 15 bases remaining between them. Germline assignment: CDR1 SQVTM and CDR2 ANQGSEA. CDR3 length: 14 amino acids. In DNA, the CDR3 is TGCAGCGTGAGCCGGGCCCCACCGAACACTGAAGCTTTCTTT. It encodes CSVSRAPPNTEAFF.

This chain links TRBV7-2 with TRBJ2-7; D may be TRBD2 (5 bases). The germline V gene encodes CDR1 SGHTA and CDR2 FQGNSA. V was pared by 4 bases and J by 2 bases, with 15 bases between. The CDR3 spans 15 residues. The CDR3, as DNA: TGTGCCAGCAGCTACCCTACGCTGGGAGCCTACGAGCAGTACTTC. This gives the protein CASSYPTLGAYEQYF.

The V and J genes are TRBV5-1 and TRBJ2-5, with 9 bases matching TRBD2. V dropped 4 bases and J dropped 1; count of bases not matched to a gene: 11. CDR1 SGHRS and CDR2 YFSETQ come from the germline V gene. The CDR3 is made up of 17 amino acids. CDR3 nucleotides: TGCGCCAGCAGCAACTACCGCCTTAGCGGGGGCCAAGAGACCCAGTACTTC. Translated, it gives CASSNYRLSGGQETQYF.

This clonotype was counted at least ten times. This sequence joins TRBV18 and TRBJ2-7; 7 bases agree with TRBD2. V trimming: 0 bases; J trimming: 0 bases; junction bases outside the gene matches: 5. The length of the CDR3 is 16 residues. Germline CDR1 KGHSH, CDR2 LQKENI. Written as DNA, the CDR3 is TGTGCCAGCTCACCACCGGCTAGCGGACACTCCTACGAGCAGTACTTC. Translation: CASSPPASGHSYEQYF.

This clonotype was detected a few times. V is TRBV5-4 and J is TRBJ2-1, with 8 nucleotides matching TRBD2. The CDR3 is made up of 14 amino acids. Unmatched junction bases numbered 4, after V lost 0 bases and J lost 8 bases. Germline V gives CDR1 SGHNT, CDR2 YYREEE (reference sequence). Here the CDR3 DNA reads TGTGCCAGCAGCTTGGGGGGGCGGGAGGATGAGCAGTTCTTC. This codes for CASSLGGREDEQFF.

The V and J genes are TRBV10-2 and TRBJ1-6; 10 nucleotides line up with TRBD1. The CDR3 totals 14 residues. J lost 8 bases, V lost 7 bases, and 5 bases had no gene match. Germline assignment: CDR1 WSHSY and CDR2 SAAADI. Written as DNA, the CDR3 is TGCGCCAGCACCCCGGACAGGGGGTATTCACCCCTCCACTTT. Translation: CASTPDRGYSPLHF.

This chain connects TRBV11-1 to TRBJ2-2; TRBD1 matches 12 bases. This CDR3 is 16 amino acids long. V lost 4 bases to trimming and J lost 5 bases; unmatched junction nucleotides: 5. Germline CDR1 is SGHAT and CDR2 is FQDESV (reference sequence). The CDR3: CASSSEGQGATGELFF. The CDR3 nucleotides are TGTGCCAGCAGCTCCGAGGGACAGGGGGCTACCGGGGAGCTGTTTTTT. The whole variable domain, remainder taken from reference TRBV11-1 and TRBJ2-2, is EAEVAQSPRYKITEKSQAVAFWCDPISGHATLYWYRQILGQGPELLVQFQDESVVDDSQLPKDRFSAERLKGVDSTLKIQPAELGDSAMYLCASSSEGQGATGELFFGEGSRLTVL.

This clonotype was observed many times. The V gene is TRBV29-1, the J gene TRBJ2-7; 8 nucleotides align to TRBD1. The CDR3 is 14 amino acids. The V gene's germline CDR1 is SQVTM and CDR2 ANQGSEA. V gave up 1 base and J gave up 2 bases; unmatched junction bases: 4. CDR3 bases: TGCAGCGTTGAAGCCCCGGGACAGGCCTACGAGCAGTACTTC. Protein sequence: CSVEAPGQAYEQYF.

This clonotype has only a few counts. This rearrangement joins TRBV7-9 to TRBJ2-3, with TRBD1 matching over 8 bases. V gave up 5 bases and J gave up 4 bases; unmatched junction bases: 2. Germline assignment: CDR1 SEHNR and CDR2 FQNEAQ (reference sequence). The CDR3 has 13 amino acids. CDR3 nucleotides: TGTGCCAGCAGCCCACAGGGGGCAGATACGCAGTATTTT. This sequence encodes CASSPQGADTQYF.

This clonotype has ten or more counts. The chain has TRBV12-3 or TRBV12-4 and TRBJ2-7, with 7 positions matching TRBD2. The CDR3 loop spans 18 amino acids. The J segment lost 3 bases and the V segment lost 2 bases, leaving 16 bases of the junction unmatched. As DNA, the CDR3 is TGTGCCAGCAGTTTAAAGTGGGAGGGCCCCCCTCGAGACTACGAGCAGTACTTC. It yields the protein CASSLKWEGPPRDYEQYF.

The rearrangement joins TRBV7-9 to TRBJ2-2; D possibly uses TRBD1 or TRBD2 (7 bases each). Germline CDR1 is SEHNR and CDR2 is FQNEAQ (reference sequence). V was cut by 4 bases and J by 0 bases, with 15 bases left in between. CDR3 size: 17 residues. In DNA form, the CDR3 reads TGTGCCAGCAGCTCCGGAGGGAGGGGGCCGAACACCGGGGAGCTGTTTTTT. This codes for CASSSGGRGPNTGELFF.

V is TRBV2 and J is TRBJ1-1, with D hard to call. The CDR3 loop spans 12 amino acids. Germline V gene sequence: CDR1 SNHLY, CDR2 FYNNEI. With 1 base removed from V and 6 bases from J, the gap between germline ends came to 6 bases. The CDR3 bases are TGTGCCAGCAGTGAAGTCCAGCCTGAAGCTTTCTTT. Translation gives CASSEVQPEAFF.

There are many counts of this clonotype. The chain has TRBV6-6 and TRBJ1-4; D perhaps matches TRBD1 (6 bases). The CDR3 length is 13 residues. The V gene's germline CDR1 is MNHNY and CDR2 SVGAGI (reference sequence). With 4 bases removed from V and 10 bases from J, the gap between germline ends came to 13 bases. CDR3 in amino acids: CASSSGTKGKLFF. The CDR3 DNA reads as TGTGCCAGCAGTTCAGGGACAAAAGGAAAACTGTTTTTT.

The chain has TRBV7-7 and TRBJ2-1; TRBD2 aligns across 11 bases. With 4 bases clipped from V and 3 bases from J, the junction kept 5 bases outside the gene matches. The germline V gene encodes CDR1 SSHAT and CDR2 FNYEAQ (reference sequence). This CDR3 is built from 16 residues. In nucleotides, the CDR3 is TGTGCCAGCAGCTCCGGACTAGCGGGCCTCTACAATGAGCAGTTCTTC. As protein: CASSSGLAGLYNEQFF.

The genes are TRBV5-1 and TRBJ1-4, with TRBD1 as a possible D gene (5 bases). Germline V gene data show CDR1 as SGHRS and CDR2 as YFSETQ. The CDR3 sequence is 16 residues long. V shed 1 base and J shed 4 bases, with 14 bases lying between them. The CDR3 sequence: CASSLRGTVSNEKLFF. The CDR3 DNA reads as TGCGCCAGCAGCTTGAGGGGAACAGTCAGTAATGAAAAACTGTTTTTT.

This clonotype came up many times. V and J are TRBV11-2 and TRBJ1-2; 12 bases match TRBD1. The germline V gene has CDR1 SGHAT and CDR2 FQNNGV. This CDR3 spans 15 amino acids. Trimming at V came to 6 bases and at J to 8 bases, leaving 10 bases not matched to a gene. The CDR3 region is CASRSPGQGAMGYTF. The CDR3 DNA follows: TGTGCCAGCAGGTCCCCGGGACAGGGGGCTATGGGCTACACCTTC.